One and the same sample provided the 25 T cell receptor beta chains below, sequenced in a study of control samples from healthy donors and cancer patients. The table came from immunoSEQ multiplex PCR; TCRdb's copy has only in-frame clones and leaves some out. The table lists 75,000 to 95,000 clones, approximately 90% of them singletons. The specimen was blood. The receptors derive from a woman aged 45-59 years in good health.

The V call is TRBV11-2, the J call TRBJ1-2, with TRBD1 matching 9 bases. Germline assignment: CDR1 SGHAT and CDR2 FQNNGV. This CDR3 comprises 17 residues. Losses at the gene ends were 4 bases for V and 6 bases for J; bases not matched to a gene: 15. CDR3 bases: TGTGCCAGCAGCTCTAACTTAGGACAGGGGCGGATTAATGGCTACACCTTC. It specifies CASSSNLGQGRINGYTF. The full variable domain, with the rest looked up from reference TRBV11-2 and TRBJ1-2, is EAGVAQSPRYKIIEKRQSVAFWCNPISGHATLYWYQQILGQGPKLLIQFQNNGVVDDSQLPKDRFSAERLKGVDSTLKIQPAKLEDSAVYLCASSSNLGQGRINGYTFGSGTRLTVV.

The gene calls are TRBV29-1 and TRBJ1-2; maybe TRBD1 (6 bases). Deletions cut 0 bases from V and 4 bases from J, with 12 bases between. Per germline, CDR1 SQVTM and CDR2 ANQGSEA. The CDR3 is 14 residues long. Written as DNA, the CDR3 is TGCAGCGTTGAAGATCGGAGGGACACCTATGGCTACACCTTC. Translation: CSVEDRRDTYGYTF.

The CDR3 sequence is CASSESNRYNEKLFF. The CDR3 region has the DNA TGTGCCAGCAGCGAGAGTAACAGATATAATGAAAAACTGTTTTTT. The rearrangement joins TRBV2 to TRBJ1-4; D gene unclear. The germline gives CDR1 SNHLY, CDR2 FYNNEI. V gave up 6 bases and J gave up 4 bases, with 15 bases separating them. CDR3 length: 15 residues. Full variable domain (remainder filled in from reference TRBV2 and TRBJ1-4): EPEVTQTPSHQVTQMGQEVILRCVPISNHLYFYWYRQILGQKVEFLVSFYNNEISEKSEIFDDQFSVERPDGSNFTLKIRSTKLEDSAMYFCASSESNRYNEKLFFGSGTQLSVL.

This chain uses TRBV25-1 with TRBJ1-1; possibly TRBD1 for D (6 bases). Trimming took 4 bases from V and 1 from J, leaving 10 bases between them. The CDR3 spans 14 residues. Germline V gene sequence: CDR1 MGHDK, CDR2 SYGVNS. CDR3: CASSVSGANTEAFF. In DNA form, the CDR3 reads TGTGCCAGCAGTGTATCAGGGGCGAACACTGAAGCTTTCTTT. Drawing the rest from reference TRBV25-1 and TRBJ1-1, the complete variable domain is EADIYQTPRYLVIGTGKKITLECSQTMGHDKMYWYQQDPGMELHLIHYSYGVNSTEKGDLSSESTVSRIRTEHFPLTLESARPSHTSQYLCASSVSGANTEAFFGQGTRLTVV.

This clone was recorded only once. The genes are TRBV2 and TRBJ2-1; D gene ambiguous. CDR1 is SNHLY, CDR2 FYNNEI, per germline. V was shortened by 1 base and J by 4 bases, with 8 bases between the two germline ends. The CDR3 length is 14 residues. CDR3: CASSEGQYYNEQFF. The CDR3 DNA sequence: TGTGCCAGCAGTGAAGGGCAGTATTACAATGAGCAGTTCTTC.

The rearrangement joins TRBV19 to TRBJ2-4, with 9 bases that match TRBD1. V was pared by 8 bases and J by 7 bases, with 6 bases of the junction left unmatched. This CDR3 region has 13 residues. Germline loops: CDR1 LNHDA, CDR2 SQIVND (reference sequence). CDR3 protein: CASSGQGRNIQYF. The CDR3 region has the DNA TGTGCCAGTTCCGGACAGGGGAGGAACATTCAGTACTTC.

The CDR3 bases are TGCGCCAGCAGCCGTGACCCTAGCTCTGGAAACACCATATATTTT. Translating gives CASSRDPSSGNTIYF. This chain uses TRBV5-1 with TRBJ1-3, with D unclear. Trimming took 4 bases from V and 0 from J, leaving 11 bases between them. Germline CDR1 and CDR2: SGHRS and YFSETQ. This CDR3 region has 15 residues.

This chain links TRBV18 with TRBJ2-3; possibly TRBD1 for D (6 bases). CDR1 is KGHSH, CDR2 LQKENI, per germline. The CDR3 is made up of 16 amino acids. The ends were cut back, 6 bases at V and 0 bases at J, with 16 bases in the middle. The CDR3 protein is CASSITGTYSTDTQYF. For the CDR3, the DNA is TGTGCCAGCTCTATAACCGGGACATACAGCACAGATACGCAGTATTTT.

V is TRBV5-6 and J is TRBJ1-2, with D perhaps TRBD1 (5 bases). The CDR3 is 13 amino acids. CDR1 is SGHDT and CDR2 is YYEEEE in the germline V gene. V lost 5 bases to trimming and J lost 6 bases, with 14 bases between them. This chain's CDR3 is CASRRRGADGYTF. DNA of the CDR3: TGTGCCAGCAGGAGGAGGGGCGCCGATGGCTACACCTTC.

The chain links TRBV4-1 to TRBJ2-2; a weak D match, TRBD2 (7 bases). Germline V gene lookup returns CDR1 MGHRA and CDR2 YSYEKL. This CDR3 is 17 amino acids long. Trimming shortened V by 1 base and J by 7 bases, and 19 bases separated the two germline ends. The DNA for the CDR3 is TGCGCCAGCAGCCAAGGGGGAGGAGGGGGGGAGAGCGGGGAGCTGTTTTTT. It encodes CASSQGGGGGESGELFF.

This clone was seen just once. This rearrangement joins TRBV6-5 to TRBJ1-1; D possibly corresponds to TRBD1 (5 bases). The CDR3 runs to 13 residues. Trimming removed 5 bases from V and 1 base from J, with 8 bases in between. The germline gives CDR1 MNHEY, CDR2 SVGAGI. The CDR3: CASSQGRNTEAFF. In DNA, the CDR3 is TGTGCCAGCAGTCAGGGTCGGAACACTGAAGCTTTCTTT.

In its sample, this clone was seen once. The chain combines TRBV10-2 with TRBJ2-3, with D tentatively TRBD1 (5 bases). V was clipped by 7 bases and J by 4 bases, with 9 bases between them. The CDR3 has 12 amino acids. CDR1 is WSHSY, CDR2 SAAADI, per germline. This chain's CDR3 is CASKQGSDTQYF. CDR3 DNA: TGCGCCAGCAAGCAGGGCTCAGATACGCAGTATTTT.

The chain employs TRBV29-1 and TRBJ2-1; a possible D gene is TRBD2 (5 bases). CDR1 SQVTM and CDR2 ANQGSEA come from the germline V gene. The CDR3 runs to 12 residues. Trimming took off 6 bases at V and 14 bases at J, with 20 bases between the two ends. CDR3 sequence: CSVVRGEEAKFF. Here the CDR3 DNA reads TGCAGCGTGGTTAGAGGAGAGGAGGCGAAGTTCTTC.

The sample holds one count of this clone. The rearrangement uses TRBV7-2 and TRBJ2-3, with D unresolved. Trimming left V 1 base short and J 5 bases short, with 7 bases between. The V gene's germline CDR1 is SGHTA and CDR2 FQGNSA. The CDR3 is 13 residues long. CDR3 sequence (DNA): TGTGCCAGCAGCTTAGGGCACAGAGATACGCAGTATTTT. It translates to CASSLGHRDTQYF.

This clone occurred once. V and J are TRBV7-2 and TRBJ2-3; TRBD2 aligns across 7 bases. V dropped 3 bases and J dropped 4; count of bases not matched to a gene: 4. Germline V CDR1 and CDR2: SGHTA, FQGNSA. The length of the CDR3 is 14 residues. This CDR3 reads CASSFPGRADTQYF. The CDR3 region has the DNA TGTGCCAGCAGCTTCCCAGGGAGGGCAGATACGCAGTATTTT.

V and J are TRBV29-1 and TRBJ2-7; D unclear. Trimming removed 3 bases at V and 5 bases at J, with 8 bases between. From germline, CDR1 is SQVTM and CDR2 ANQGSEA. CDR3 length: 11 residues. Here the CDR3 reads CSVDRGHEQYF. The CDR3 DNA is TGCAGCGTTGATCGAGGCCACGAGCAGTACTTC.

The J gene is TRBJ1-1, the V gene TRBV6-1, with a weak D call TRBD1 (5 bases). The CDR3 totals 15 residues. Between the trimmed V and J ends, which lost 3 bases and 0 bases, there was a span of 11 bases. Germline V CDR1 and CDR2: MNHNS, SASEGT. This CDR3 is CASSDIGHLNTEAFF. For the CDR3, the DNA is TGTGCCAGCAGTGATATAGGACACTTGAACACTGAAGCTTTCTTT.

The CDR3 DNA is TGTGCCAGCAGGCGGGGGCCAACCTACGAGCAGTACTTC. It yields the protein CASRRGPTYEQYF. The chain employs TRBV12-3 or TRBV12-4 and TRBJ2-7; TRBD2 might be the D (7 bases). Deletions cut 6 bases from V and 2 bases from J, with 11 bases between. The CDR3 extends over 13 amino acids.

V gene TRBV27 combines with J gene TRBJ2-3, with no clear D. Per the germline V gene, CDR1 is MNHEY and CDR2 is SMNVEV (reference sequence). Trimming stripped 4 bases from V and 4 bases from J, with 12 bases between. The CDR3 has 14 residues. The CDR3 spells CASSSRFGADTQYF. The CDR3 bases are TGTGCCAGCAGTTCGCGCTTCGGAGCAGATACGCAGTATTTT.

In nucleotides, the CDR3 is TGCGCCAGCAGCTTAACGGGACAGAGCTCCTACGAGCAGTACTTC. This translates into CASSLTGQSSYEQYF. The J gene is TRBJ2-7, the V gene TRBV5-1, with TRBD1 identical over 7 bases. Germline V lookup: CDR1 SGHRS, CDR2 YFSETQ. The length of the CDR3 is 15 residues. V lost 2 bases and J lost 0; bases outside the gene matches: 5.

The rearrangement uses TRBV5-6 and TRBJ2-7; a possible D gene is TRBD1 (5 bases). Trimming left V 6 bases short and J 1 base short, with 11 bases between. This CDR3 region has 13 residues. In germline, CDR1 is SGHDT, CDR2 YYEEEE. DNA of the CDR3: TGTGCCAGCATTTCAGGGAATTCCTACGAGCAGTACTTC. It specifies CASISGNSYEQYF. Variable domain in full (rest from reference TRBV5-6 and TRBJ2-7): DAGVTQSPTHLIKTRGQQVTLRCSPKSGHDTVSWYQQALGQGPQFIFQYYEEEERQRGNFPDRFSGHQFPNYSSELNVNALLLGDSALYLCASISGNSYEQYFGPGTRLTVT.

The V gene is TRBV6-5, the J gene TRBJ2-3; tentatively, D is TRBD2 (5 bases). V was clipped by 6 bases and J by 2 bases, with 9 bases between them. Germline CDR1 MNHEY, CDR2 SVGAGI. The CDR3 is made up of 13 amino acids. The CDR3 spells CASREASTDTQYF. The CDR3 coding sequence is TGTGCCAGCAGGGAGGCTTCCACAGATACGCAGTATTTT.

The CDR3 coding sequence is TGTGCCAGCAGCGTAGAACAGGGCAATGAGCAGTTCTTC. Translated, it gives CASSVEQGNEQFF. The J gene is TRBJ2-1, the V gene TRBV9; D possibly corresponds to TRBD1 (6 bases). This CDR3 region has 13 residues. V was trimmed by 0 bases and J by 6 bases, leaving 7 bases between them. Germline values: CDR1 SGDLS, CDR2 YYNGEE.

The CDR3 DNA reads as TGCGCCAGCAGCTTGGCGGTGGGCATGAACACTGAAGCTTTCTTT. Amino acids: CASSLAVGMNTEAFF. The rearrangement links TRBV5-1 to TRBJ1-1; the D is unclear. The V end was cut by 0 bases, the J end by 0 bases, with 9 bases between. CDR3 size: 15 residues. CDR1 and CDR2 from the germline V gene are SGHRS and YFSETQ.

This chain joins TRBV30 and TRBJ1-3; D is uncertain. The CDR3 length is 11 residues. Germline V gives CDR1 GTSNPN, CDR2 SVGIG (reference sequence). The V and J ends lost 1 base and 3 bases respectively, with 1 base between them. CDR3: CAWSGGNTIYF. DNA for the CDR3: TGTGCCTGGAGTGGTGGAAACACCATATATTTT.